These T cell receptor beta chains were read from a single sample in a study of blood T cell repertoires in COVID-19. The method was immunoSEQ multiplex PCR; TCRdb's version includes in-frame clones alone and lacks a portion of them. The repertoire holds about 100,000 clones, roughly 84% seen once, with more than 10% in the top ten. The material sequenced was peripheral blood. These receptors were collected from a human donor in a cohort sampled during active COVID-19. Each CDR3 is given with its conserved first and last residue. The order of the fields is CDR3 protein, CDR3 DNA, clone size, J gene, CDR3 length, D gene, V gene. The D gene is left open where the match is weak. The size field is filled for only some rows; it gives once, few, many or a size class.

CDR3: CASSEGRGSSGETQYF
DNA: TGTGCCAGCAGCGAGGGGCGGGGGTCGTCGGGAGAGACCCAGTACTTC
size: few
J: TRBJ2-5
length: 16
D: TRBD2
V: TRBV11-2

CDR3: CASSYLGQSNSPLHF
DNA: TGTGCCAGCAGTTACCTCGGACAGTCTAATTCACCCCTCCACTTT
size: -
J: TRBJ1-6
length: 15
D: -
V: TRBV6-5

CDR3: CASSYQSSGSYEQYF
DNA: TGTGCCAGCAGTTACCAGTCTAGCGGGAGTTACGAGCAGTACTTC
size: -
J: TRBJ2-7
length: 15
D: TRBD2
V: TRBV6-5

CDR3: CASSVGGSGRFDEQFF
DNA: TGTGCCAGCAGCGTAGGTGGTAGCGGGAGGTTCGATGAGCAGTTCTTC
size: few
J: TRBJ2-1
length: 16
D: TRBD2
V: TRBV9

CDR3: CASSVGSGAGGSYNEQFF
DNA: TGTGCCAGCAGCGTAGGTAGTGGGGCAGGGGGCTCCTACAATGAGCAGTTCTTC
size: -
J: TRBJ2-1
length: 18
D: TRBD1
V: TRBV9

CDR3: CASSESRGNRDTQYF
DNA: TGCGCCAGCAGTGAGTCCCGCGGGAACAGGGATACGCAGTATTTT
size: -
J: TRBJ2-3
length: 15
D: -
V: TRBV10-1

CDR3: CASSFSGGAVNEQFF
DNA: TGTGCCAGCAGCTTTAGCGGGGGGGCGGTCAATGAGCAGTTCTTC
size: -
J: TRBJ2-1
length: 15
D: TRBD2
V: TRBV7-9

CDR3: CASSGLAGGYEQYF
DNA: TGTGCCAGCAGTGGGCTAGCGGGGGGCTACGAGCAGTACTTC
size: -
J: TRBJ2-7
length: 14
D: TRBD2
V: TRBV27

CDR3: CASSGTSGSYEQYF
DNA: TGTGCCAGCTCAGGGACTAGCGGGAGCTACGAGCAGTACTTC
size: -
J: TRBJ2-7
length: 14
D: TRBD2
V: TRBV18

CDR3: CAIGYSGGTEAFF
DNA: TGTGCCATCGGTTACAGCGGCGGGACTGAAGCTTTCTTT
size: -
J: TRBJ1-1
length: 13
D: -
V: TRBV10-3

CDR3: CASSGPTGAGRFF
DNA: TGTGCCAGCAGCGGACCGACAGGAGCTGGTCGGTTCTTC
size: -
J: TRBJ2-1
length: 13
D: -
V: TRBV7-2

CDR3: CASSQLRGLSLPKAEAFF
DNA: TGTGCCAGCAGCCAGTTAAGGGGATTGTCACTCCCGAAGGCTGAAGCTTTCTTT
size: -
J: TRBJ1-1
length: 18
D: -
V: TRBV3-1/TRBV3-2

CDR3: CASSYSRGQGNEKLFF
DNA: TGTGCCAGCAGTTACTCCAGGGGACAGGGGAATGAAAAACTGTTTTTT
size: -
J: TRBJ1-4
length: 16
D: TRBD1
V: TRBV6-6

CDR3: CASSEAAGTSPYEQYF
DNA: TGTGCCAGCAGTGAAGCTGCCGGGACTTCACCCTACGAGCAGTACTTC
size: few
J: TRBJ2-7
length: 16
D: -
V: TRBV2

CDR3: CASSLMTASYEQYF
DNA: TGTGCCAGCAGCTTAATGACAGCCTCCTACGAGCAGTACTTC
size: -
J: TRBJ2-7
length: 14
D: -
V: TRBV5-5

CDR3: CSASQGGSSTEAFF
DNA: TGCAGTGCTAGTCAGGGTGGGTCTAGCACTGAAGCTTTCTTT
size: -
J: TRBJ1-1
length: 14
D: -
V: TRBV20-1

CDR3: CAISEIHYEQYF
DNA: TGTGCCATCAGTGAAATTCATTACGAGCAGTACTTC
size: -
J: TRBJ2-7
length: 12
D: -
V: TRBV10-3

CDR3: CATPTRLAGGGSYNEQFF
DNA: TGTGCCACCCCGACTAGACTAGCGGGAGGAGGGTCCTACAATGAGCAGTTCTTC
size: -
J: TRBJ2-1
length: 18
D: TRBD2
V: TRBV11-3

CDR3: CASSQVSGNGYTF
DNA: TGTGCCAGCAGCCAAGTGTCAGGGAATGGCTACACCTTC
size: -
J: TRBJ1-2
length: 13
D: -
V: TRBV3-1/TRBV3-2

CDR3: CASSSWTGPNQPQHF
DNA: TGTGCCAGTAGTAGTTGGACAGGCCCTAATCAGCCCCAGCATTTT
size: -
J: TRBJ1-5
length: 15
D: TRBD1
V: TRBV19

CDR3: CSAQFNYGYTF
DNA: TGCAGTGCTCAGTTTAACTATGGCTACACCTTC
size: -
J: TRBJ1-2
length: 11
D: -
V: TRBV20-1

CDR3: CASSFMAGETYEQYF
DNA: TGTGCCAGCAGCTTTATGGCGGGAGAGACCTACGAGCAGTACTTC
size: -
J: TRBJ2-7
length: 15
D: TRBD2
V: TRBV11-2